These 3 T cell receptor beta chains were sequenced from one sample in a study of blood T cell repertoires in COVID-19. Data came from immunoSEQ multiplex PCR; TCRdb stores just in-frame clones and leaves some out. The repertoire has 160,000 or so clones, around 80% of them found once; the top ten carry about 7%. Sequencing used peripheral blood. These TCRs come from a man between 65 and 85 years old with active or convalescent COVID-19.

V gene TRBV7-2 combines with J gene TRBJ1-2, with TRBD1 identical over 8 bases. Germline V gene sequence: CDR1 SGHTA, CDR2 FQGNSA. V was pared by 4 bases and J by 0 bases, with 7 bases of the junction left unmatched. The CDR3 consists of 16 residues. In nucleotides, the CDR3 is TGTGCCAGCAGCTCAGGGGGCCCAACGGCTAACTATGGCTACACCTTC. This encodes CASSSGGPTANYGYTF.

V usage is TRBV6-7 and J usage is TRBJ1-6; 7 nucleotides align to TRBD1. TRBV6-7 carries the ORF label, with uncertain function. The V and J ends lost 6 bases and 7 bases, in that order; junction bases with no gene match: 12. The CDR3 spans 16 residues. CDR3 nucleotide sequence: TGTGCCAGCAGCATTCTGGGACAGATAAAAAATTCACCCCTCCACTTT. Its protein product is CASSILGQIKNSPLHF.

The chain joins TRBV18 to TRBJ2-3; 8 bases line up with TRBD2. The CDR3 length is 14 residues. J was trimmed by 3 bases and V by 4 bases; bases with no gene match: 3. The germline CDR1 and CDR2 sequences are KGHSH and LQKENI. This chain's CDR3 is CASSLLAATDTQYF. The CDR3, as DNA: TGTGCCAGCTCACTACTAGCGGCTACAGATACGCAGTATTTT.